These T cell receptor beta chains were read from a single sample in a study of T cell responses to AZD1222 COVID-19 vaccine. Generated by immunoSEQ multiplex PCR, the TCRdb table keeps only in-frame clones and is missing some. Of fewer than 150,000 clones listed, over 75% are singletons. The sequencing here drew on peripheral blood, taken 28 days after the second AZD1222 dose. The receptors derive from an adult who received the AZD1222 COVID-19 vaccine. CDR3s include the opening cysteine and the closing phenylalanine or tryptophan. A D gene is named only where the DNA matches it firmly. Where a row states a size, it is once, few, many or the class of an expanded clone; other rows omit it.

TRBJ2-2,TRBV5-5,NA,NA,TGTGCCAGCAGCTGGGACCTCGGGGACACCGGGGAGCTGTTTTTT,CASSWDLGDTGELFF
TRBJ2-1,TRBV5-1,NA,NA,TGCGCCAGCAGCTACGTCCCCAGATCTAACAATGAGCAGTTCTTC,CASSYVPRSNNEQFF
TRBJ1-6,TRBV7-8,NA,NA,TGTGCCAGCAACTTAGGTCAGGGGCCGGATTCACCCCTCCACTTT,CASNLGQGPDSPLHF
TRBJ2-2,TRBV7-9,NA,NA,TGTGCCAGCAGCTCCGAACTAGCCACCGGGGAGCTGTTTTTT,CASSSELATGELFF
TRBJ2-1,TRBV15,NA,NA,TGTGCCACCAGCACGGACGAATACAATGAGCAGTTCTTC,CATSTDEYNEQFF
TRBJ2-7,TRBV30,NA,TRBD2,TGTGCCTGGAGTAATAGCGGGATCCACGAGCAGTACTTC,CAWSNSGIHEQYF
TRBJ2-2,TRBV29-1,NA,TRBD1,TGCAGCGTTTACCGGGACAGGGAGGGCGGGGAGCTGTTTTTT,CSVYRDREGGELFF
TRBJ2-1,TRBV29-1,once,TRBD2,TGCAGCGCCTTGCGGCGGGGGGGGAATGAGCAGTTCTTC,CSALRRGGNEQFF
TRBJ2-2,TRBV4-1,NA,TRBD2,TGCGCCAGCAGCCAGACTAGCGGGACCGAACCCGGGGAGCTGTTTTTT,CASSQTSGTEPGELFF
TRBJ1-1,TRBV11-2,NA,NA,TGTGCCAGCAGCTTAGCCGCGGTGCGGTTCTTT,CASSLAAVRFF
TRBJ1-1,TRBV11-2,NA,TRBD1,TGTGCCAGCAGCTTAGGGCAGGGGGACACTGAAGCTTTCTTT,CASSLGQGDTEAFF
TRBJ1-1,TRBV7-6,once,NA,TGTGCCAGCAGCCAAAAGGGTGAAGCTTTCTTT,CASSQKGEAFF
TRBJ2-3,TRBV28,NA,TRBD2,TGTGCCAGCAGTTTATTCTTTGGACTAGCGGTAGATACGCAGTATTTT,CASSLFFGLAVDTQYF
TRBJ2-3,TRBV5-5,NA,TRBD1,TGTGCCAGCAGCCCTGGACAGGGGACAGATACGCAGTATTTT,CASSPGQGTDTQYF
TRBJ1-4,TRBV30,NA,NA,TGTGCCTGGACCCTGAGGCAGAGTACAACTAATGAAAAACTGTTTTTT,CAWTLRQSTTNEKLFF
TRBJ2-1,TRBV7-9,NA,NA,TGTGCCAGCAGCTTAAGGCAGGGGAGTTACAATGAGCAGTTCTTC,CASSLRQGSYNEQFF
TRBJ2-1,TRBV14,NA,NA,TGTGCCAGCAGCCAGGCCGGGACCGCCCCCAATGAGCAGTTCTTC,CASSQAGTAPNEQFF
TRBJ1-4,TRBV30,NA,NA,TGTGCCTGGAGTGTAGGTGGGACGGGAAATGAAAAACTGTTTTTT,CAWSVGGTGNEKLFF
TRBJ1-1,TRBV7-2,NA,NA,TGTGCCAGCAGCAGGCAAAGGGACACTGAAGCTTTCTTT,CASSRQRDTEAFF
TRBJ1-4,TRBV6-6,NA,NA,TGTGCCAGCAGTTCCAACACTAATGAAAAACTGTTTTTT,CASSSNTNEKLFF
TRBJ2-1,TRBV6-2/TRBV6-3,NA,NA,TGTGCCAGCAGTTACTCGACCTCTAACAATGAGCAGTTCTTC,CASSYSTSNNEQFF
TRBJ1-2,TRBV29-1,NA,NA,TGCAGCGTTGAAGATGTAGGGGGTGTTGGCTACACCTTC,CSVEDVGGVGYTF
TRBJ2-3,TRBV9,NA,NA,TGTGCCAGCAGCGTAGGTGGGACCCCGTCTAGCACAGATACGCAGTATTTT,CASSVGGTPSSTDTQYF
TRBJ2-1,TRBV4-1,NA,NA,TGCGCCAGCAGCCCGGGACTGGGCTATGAGCAGTTCTTC,CASSPGLGYEQFF
TRBJ2-7,TRBV5-4,few,NA,TGTGCCAGCAGCCCCGGACAACCCTACGAGCAGTACTTC,CASSPGQPYEQYF
TRBJ2-7,TRBV5-6,NA,TRBD1,TGTGCCAGCAGCCACTGGACAGGGAGCTCCTACGAGCAGTACTTC,CASSHWTGSSYEQYF
TRBJ2-1,TRBV27,NA,TRBD2,TGTGCCAGCAGTTTATGGGGGGGATCCTACAATGAGCAGTTCTTC,CASSLWGGSYNEQFF
TRBJ1-5,TRBV15,NA,NA,TGTGCCACCAGCCCTCGGGACAATCAGCCCCAGCATTTT,CATSPRDNQPQHF
TRBJ2-1,TRBV4-1,NA,NA,TGCGCCAGCAGCCAGAGGAGCGGAAAAAGCTCCTACAATGAGCAGTTCTTC,CASSQRSGKSSYNEQFF
TRBJ2-7,TRBV19,NA,TRBD2,TGTGCCAGCACGGGGGGAAACTACGAGCAGTACTTC,CASTGGNYEQYF
TRBJ1-1,TRBV30,NA,TRBD1,TGTGCCTGGAGTGCCACACAGGGGGAGACTGAAGCTTTCTTT,CAWSATQGETEAFF
TRBJ2-7,TRBV29-1,NA,TRBD1,TGCAGCGTTATCCCGACAGGGGCTTCCTACGAGCAGTACTTC,CSVIPTGASYEQYF
TRBJ2-2,TRBV11-3,NA,TRBD2,TGTGCCAGCAGCTTAGTTGCGGGGGGGCCCGGGGAGCTGTTTTTT,CASSLVAGGPGELFF
TRBJ1-2,TRBV7-9,NA,NA,TGTGCCAGCAGCTCTCGTAAGGAGCCCTATGGCTACACCTTC,CASSSRKEPYGYTF
TRBJ1-5,TRBV6-4,once,NA,TGTGCCAGCAGTGACTACAACAGGGCGTATCAGCCCCAGCATTTT,CASSDYNRAYQPQHF
TRBJ2-7,TRBV7-8,NA,NA,TGTGCCAGCAGCTTAGAGAGGACCTCAGAGCAGTACTTC,CASSLERTSEQYF